Each of the 7 T cell receptor beta chains below was sequenced from the same sample in a study of blood T cell repertoires in COVID-19 (dated by TCRdb to 2020 to 2022). Libraries were constructed by the immunoSEQ multiplex PCR assay. TCRdb stores this immuneACCESS table with in-frame sequences only. Part of the clones is absent; in the studies checked, under half of the shortfall reflects unresolved V genes, and no reason is known for the rest. Recorded for this sample are 330,000 or so clones; 87% of them occurred a single time. The top ten hold 7.5% to 10% of the sample. Sequenced sample: peripheral blood. The receptors were gathered from a man aged 30-40 years with COVID-19, enrolled during active disease.

The chain uses TRBV9 and TRBJ2-3; D gene unclear. The CDR3 consists of 15 residues. The ends were cut back, 0 bases at V and 2 bases at J, with 10 bases in the middle. Per the germline V gene, CDR1 is SGDLS and CDR2 is YYNGEE. In DNA form, the CDR3 reads TGTGCCAGCAGCGTAGCGGCGGCCAACACAGATACGCAGTATTTT. As protein: CASSVAAANTDTQYF.

On this clone itself: At the DNA level, this CDR3 is encoded by other sequences in the same sample as well. The chain has TRBV9 and TRBJ2-1, with D possibly being TRBD1 (6 bases). The CDR3 loop spans 15 amino acids. The germline gives CDR1 SGDLS, CDR2 YYNGEE. Trimming cost V 0 bases and J 1 base, with 8 bases left between them. This CDR3 reads CASSVVGASYNEQFF. In nucleotides, the CDR3 is TGTGCCAGCAGCGTAGTGGGGGCGTCCTACAATGAGCAGTTCTTC.

J is TRBJ2-1 and V is TRBV5-6, with 8 bases matching TRBD1. Germline V gene sequence: CDR1 SGHDT, CDR2 YYEEEE. This CDR3 is built from 14 residues. The ends lost 3 bases at V and 4 bases at J; junction bases unmatched: 3. CDR3 sequence reads: CASSSDRDYNEQFF. The CDR3 DNA follows: TGTGCCAGCAGCTCGGACAGGGATTACAATGAGCAGTTCTTC.

The chain couples TRBV2 to TRBJ2-3; 8 bases are a match to TRBD1. V was clipped by 6 bases and J by 2 bases; unmatched bases: 1. The V gene's germline CDR1 is SNHLY and CDR2 FYNNEI. CDR3 length equals 13 residues. The chain's CDR3 is CASRQGVTDTQYF. In DNA, the CDR3 is TGTGCCAGCAGACAGGGGGTCACAGATACGCAGTATTTT.

The CDR3 region is CASSPRGGPNTEAFF. The CDR3 nucleotides read TGTGCCAGCAGTCCCCGGGGGGGGCCGAACACTGAAGCTTTCTTT. The chain joins TRBV28 to TRBJ1-1; possible D gene TRBD1, 6 bases. The CDR3 sequence is 15 residues long. The germline gives CDR1 MDHEN, CDR2 SYDVKM. V lost 5 bases, J lost 1 base, and 14 bases lay in between.

The CDR3 sequence: CAIMGTPQYGYTF. The CDR3 region has the DNA TGTGCCATCATGGGGACACCCCAGTATGGCTACACCTTC. The rearrangement links TRBV10-3 to TRBJ1-2; D might be TRBD1 (6 bases). V lost 7 bases and J 5 bases, leaving 14 bases between the germline ends. The CDR3 consists of 13 residues. CDR1 ENHRY and CDR2 SYGVKD come from the germline V gene.

The J gene is TRBJ2-3, the V gene TRBV24-1; D unresolved. This CDR3 spans 12 amino acids. Trimming took off 5 bases at V and 3 bases at J, with 5 bases between the two ends. Germline V gives CDR1 KGHDR, CDR2 SFDVKD. The CDR3 DNA reads as TGTGCCACCAGTGGAGCTACAGATACGCAGTATTTT. Translating it yields CATSGATDTQYF.